The present TCR beta chain was sequenced within a study of OX40 agonist ivuxolimab in advanced cancers. About the study: A male proportion of approximately 83% was recorded, with mean age around 55 years and range about 20 to 79.

Overall study results and limits: At doses 0.1 to 3.0 mg/kg, CD4+ and CD8+ clones expanded.

The V gene lost 0 bases and the J gene lost 1 base, with 7 bases spanning the gap. The CDR3 runs to 14 residues. CDR1 and CDR2 (germline): SGHRS, YFSETQ. To note about this clone: The antigen remains undetermined.

The method was immunoSEQ multiplex PCR; TCRdb's version includes in-frame clones alone and lacks a portion of them. The data hold about 75,000 clones, with around 83% observed a single time. The chain carries TRBV5-1 and TRBJ2-5, with unresolved D. Source: CD4+ or CD8+ T cells sorted from blood, taken in a trial of the OX40 agonist ivuxolimab. This sequence was found in an adult with an advanced solid tumor such as melanoma, head and neck, liver or kidney cancer. The CDR3 protein is CASSLGQLQETQYF. Here the CDR3 DNA reads TGCGCCAGCAGCTTGGGGCAGCTCCAAGAGACCCAGTACTTC.